Listed here are 5 T cell receptor beta chains from one sample, sequenced in a study of tumor-infiltrating lymphocytes in primary liver carcinoma. The input was 400 to 500 ng total RNA; TCR beta cDNA was made from it with a constant-region primer. What produced the TCR beta libraries was three nested multiplex PCR rounds using slightly modified ARM-PCR. TRBV1-TRBV30 forward and Cbeta reverse primers drove the first two approximately 11-cycle rounds. TCRdb passed the multiplex PCR reads through MiXCR, listing each CDR3 protein once. The sample consists of 300,000 to 400,000 distinct CDR3 sequences, approximately 65% of them appearing once. Unsorted whole blood yielded blood RNA, and germline DNA was extracted as well. The sequencing input was peripheral blood. The receptors here all came from a man in his forties with primary liver carcinoma and hepatitis B virus infection.

In regard to this clonotype: One junction end does not reproduce the germline sequence, and a read error may be involved. The chain has TRBV11-2 and TRBJ2-7, with 12 bases that match TRBD2. The CDR3 is 15 amino acids. Germline V gene sequence: CDR1 SGHAT, CDR2 FQNNGV. CDR3 in amino acids: CASTLLAGGSNEQYF. CDR3 DNA: TGCGCCAGCACCCTACTAGCGGGAGGTTCCAACGAGCAGTACTTC.

Concerning this clonotype itself: One end of the junction is discordant with germline, which a read error may explain. The V call is TRBV11-2, the J call TRBJ2-7; 12 positions match TRBD2. The length of the CDR3 is 17 residues. Per the germline V gene, CDR1 is SGHAT and CDR2 is FQNNGV. CDR3 sequence: CTSNLVPSGRASYEQYF. CDR3 coding DNA: TGTACCAGCAACTTAGTCCCTAGCGGGAGGGCTTCCTACGAGCAGTACTTC.

The V call is TRBV30, the J call TRBJ1-1; D gene uncertain. This CDR3 has 12 residues. Between the trimmed V and J ends, which lost 0 bases and 6 bases, there was a span of 8 bases. The germline V gene encodes CDR1 GTSNPN and CDR2 SVGIG (reference sequence). CDR3 nucleotides: TGTGCCTGGAGTGTAGGCCGCCCTGAAGCTTTCTTT. Protein product: CAWSVGRPEAFF.

This rearrangement joins TRBV28 to TRBJ1-1; D remains unclear. Trimming took 6 bases from V and 5 from J, leaving 10 bases between them. The CDR3 covers 12 residues. CDR1 MDHEN and CDR2 SYDVKM come from the germline V gene. CDR3 sequence: CASSRTLTEAFF. The CDR3 DNA sequence: TGTGCCAGCAGCCGTACCTTAACTGAAGCTTTCTTT.

This clonotype was seen only once. The chain employs TRBV6-5 and TRBJ2-1; D is unresolved. Germline lookup yields CDR1 MNHEY and CDR2 SVGAGI. The V end lost 7 bases, the J end lost 3 bases, and 16 bases lay between the germline ends. This CDR3 is built from 15 residues. CDR3 in amino acids: CASTPPGGFYNEQFF. CDR3 nucleotide sequence: TGTGCCAGCACCCCCCCTGGTGGGTTCTACAATGAGCAGTTCTTC.